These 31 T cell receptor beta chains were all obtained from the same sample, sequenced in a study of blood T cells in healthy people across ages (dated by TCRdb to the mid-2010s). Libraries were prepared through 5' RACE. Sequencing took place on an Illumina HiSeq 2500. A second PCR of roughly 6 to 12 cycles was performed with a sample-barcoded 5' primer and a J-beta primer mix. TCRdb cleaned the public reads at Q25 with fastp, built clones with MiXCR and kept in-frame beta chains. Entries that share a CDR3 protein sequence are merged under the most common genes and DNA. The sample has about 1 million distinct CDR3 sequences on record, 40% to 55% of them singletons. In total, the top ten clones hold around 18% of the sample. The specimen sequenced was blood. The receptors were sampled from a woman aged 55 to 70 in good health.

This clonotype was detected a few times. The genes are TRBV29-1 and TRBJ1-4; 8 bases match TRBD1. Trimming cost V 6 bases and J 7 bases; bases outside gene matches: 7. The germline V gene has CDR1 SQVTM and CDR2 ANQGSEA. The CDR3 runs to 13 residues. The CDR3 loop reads CSVRGGQGEKLFF. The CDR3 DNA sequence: TGCAGCGTCCGTGGCGGACAGGGTGAAAAACTGTTTTTT.

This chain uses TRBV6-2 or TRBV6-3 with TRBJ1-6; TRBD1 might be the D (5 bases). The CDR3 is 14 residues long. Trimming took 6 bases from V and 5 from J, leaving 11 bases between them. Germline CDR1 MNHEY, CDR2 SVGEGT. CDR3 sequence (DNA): TGTGCCAGCAGACACGACAGCCATAATTCACCCCTCCACTTT. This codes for CASRHDSHNSPLHF.

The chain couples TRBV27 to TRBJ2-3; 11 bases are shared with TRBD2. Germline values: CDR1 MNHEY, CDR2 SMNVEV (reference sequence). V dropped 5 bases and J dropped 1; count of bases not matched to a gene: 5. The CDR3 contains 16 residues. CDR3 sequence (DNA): TGTGCCAGCAGTACTCTAGCGGGGGGCCGCACAGATACGCAGTATTTT. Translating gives CASSTLAGGRTDTQYF.

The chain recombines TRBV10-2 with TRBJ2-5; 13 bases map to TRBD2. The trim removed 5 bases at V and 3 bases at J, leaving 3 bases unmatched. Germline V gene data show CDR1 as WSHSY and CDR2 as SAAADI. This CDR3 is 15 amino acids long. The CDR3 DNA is TGCGCCAGCAGTCTGACTAGCGGGAGGAAAGAGACCCAGTACTTC. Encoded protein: CASSLTSGRKETQYF.

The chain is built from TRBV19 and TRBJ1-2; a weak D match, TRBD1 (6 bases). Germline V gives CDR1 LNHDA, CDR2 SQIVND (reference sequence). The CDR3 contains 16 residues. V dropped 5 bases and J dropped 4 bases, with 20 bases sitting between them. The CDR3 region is CASSSGHNSAGYGYTF. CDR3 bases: TGTGCCAGTAGTTCGGGACACAATTCAGCGGGCTATGGCTACACCTTC.

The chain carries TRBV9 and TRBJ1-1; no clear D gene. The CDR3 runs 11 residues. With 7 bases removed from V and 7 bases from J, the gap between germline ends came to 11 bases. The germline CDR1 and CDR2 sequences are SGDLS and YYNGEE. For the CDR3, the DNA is TGTGCCAGCGAGGAGGGTGGTGAAGCTTTCTTT. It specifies CASEEGGEAFF.

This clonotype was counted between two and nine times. The CDR3 is CASSLRVGTPGDEQFF. As DNA, the CDR3 is TGTGCCAGCAGTTTAAGGGTGGGGACCCCCGGGGATGAGCAGTTCTTC. This chain connects TRBV28 to TRBJ2-1, with D perhaps given as TRBD1 or TRBD2 (5 bases each). Deletions cut 2 bases from V and 8 bases from J, with 19 bases between. The germline gives CDR1 MDHEN, CDR2 SYDVKM. The CDR3 is made up of 16 amino acids. The whole variable domain, filled in from reference TRBV28 and TRBJ2-1, reads DVKVTQSSRYLVKRTGEKVFLECVQDMDHENMFWYRQDPGLGLRLIYFSYDVKMKEKGDIPEGYSVSREKKERFSLILESASTNQTSMYLCASSLRVGTPGDEQFFGPGTRLTVL.

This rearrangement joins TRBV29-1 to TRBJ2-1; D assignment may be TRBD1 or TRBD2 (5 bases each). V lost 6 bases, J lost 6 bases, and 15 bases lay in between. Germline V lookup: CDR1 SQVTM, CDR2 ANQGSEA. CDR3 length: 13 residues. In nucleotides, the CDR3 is TGCAGCGTCAGGATATCAGGGAGCAATGAGCAGTTCTTC. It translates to CSVRISGSNEQFF.

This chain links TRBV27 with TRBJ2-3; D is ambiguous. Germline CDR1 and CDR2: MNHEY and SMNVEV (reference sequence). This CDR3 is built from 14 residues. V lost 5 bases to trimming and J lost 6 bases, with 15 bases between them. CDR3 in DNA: TGTGCCAGCAGTCCACCTGGCGCGTCGGATACGCAGTATTTT. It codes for CASSPPGASDTQYF.

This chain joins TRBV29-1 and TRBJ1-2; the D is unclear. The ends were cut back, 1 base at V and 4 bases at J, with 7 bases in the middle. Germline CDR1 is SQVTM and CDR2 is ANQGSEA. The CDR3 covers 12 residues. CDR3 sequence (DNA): TGCAGCGTTGAAGTAGGGTCCTATGGCTACACCTTC. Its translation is CSVEVGSYGYTF.

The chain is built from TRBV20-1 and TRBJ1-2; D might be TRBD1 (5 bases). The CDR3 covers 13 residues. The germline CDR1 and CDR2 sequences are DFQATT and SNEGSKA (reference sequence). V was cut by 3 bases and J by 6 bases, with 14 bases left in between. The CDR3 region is CSARGVGKDGYTF. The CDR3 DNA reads TGCAGTGCTAGGGGGGTAGGGAAGGATGGCTACACCTTC.

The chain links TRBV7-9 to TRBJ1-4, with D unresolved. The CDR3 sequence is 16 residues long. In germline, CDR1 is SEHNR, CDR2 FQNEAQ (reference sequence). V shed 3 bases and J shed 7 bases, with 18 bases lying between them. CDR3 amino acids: CASSFPSTQSGEKLFF. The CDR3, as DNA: TGTGCCAGCAGCTTCCCATCGACCCAAAGCGGTGAAAAACTGTTTTTT.

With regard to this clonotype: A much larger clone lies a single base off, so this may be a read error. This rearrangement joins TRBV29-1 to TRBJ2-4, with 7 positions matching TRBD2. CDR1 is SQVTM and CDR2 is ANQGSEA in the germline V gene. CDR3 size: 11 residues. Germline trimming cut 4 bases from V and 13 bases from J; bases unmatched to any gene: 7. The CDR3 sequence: CSVGDYHGQYF. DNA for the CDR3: TGCAGCGTTGGGGACTACCACGGGCAGTACTTC. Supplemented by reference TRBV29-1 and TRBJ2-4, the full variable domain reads SAVISQKPSRDICQRGTSLTIQCQVDSQVTMMFWYRQQPGQSLTLIATANQGSEATYESGFVIDKFPISRPNLTFSTLTVSNMSPEDSSIYLCSVGDYHGQYFGAGTRLSVL.

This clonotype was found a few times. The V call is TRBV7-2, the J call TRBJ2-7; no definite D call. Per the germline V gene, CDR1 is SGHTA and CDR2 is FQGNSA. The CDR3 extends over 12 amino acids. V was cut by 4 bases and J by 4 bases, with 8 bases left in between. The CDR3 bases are TGTGCCAGCAGCTATCGGTTATACGAGCAGTACTTC. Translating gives CASSYRLYEQYF.

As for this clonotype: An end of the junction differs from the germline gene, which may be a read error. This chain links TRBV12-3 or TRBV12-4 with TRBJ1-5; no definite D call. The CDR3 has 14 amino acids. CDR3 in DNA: TGTGCCAACAGTCCAGGATATAGCAATCAGCCCCAGCATTTT. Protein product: CANSPGYSNQPQHF.

DNA of the CDR3: TGTGCCACCAGCAGAGATTCGGAGAGCTCCTACGAGCAGTACTTC. Translation: CATSRDSESSYEQYF. J is TRBJ2-7 and V is TRBV15; D gene uncertain. There are 15 residues in the CDR3. Trimming stripped 0 bases from V and 0 bases from J, with 9 bases between. Germline assignment: CDR1 LNHNV and CDR2 YYDKDF (reference sequence).

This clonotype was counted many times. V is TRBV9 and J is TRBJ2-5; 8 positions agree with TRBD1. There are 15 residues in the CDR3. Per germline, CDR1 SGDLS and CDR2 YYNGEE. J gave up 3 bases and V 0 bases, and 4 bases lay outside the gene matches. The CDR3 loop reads CASSVGTGQEETQYF. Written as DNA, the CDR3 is TGTGCCAGCAGCGTAGGTACGGGACAGGAAGAGACCCAGTACTTC.

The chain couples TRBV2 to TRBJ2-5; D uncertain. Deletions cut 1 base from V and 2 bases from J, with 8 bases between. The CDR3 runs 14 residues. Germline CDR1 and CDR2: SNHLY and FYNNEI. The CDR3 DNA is TGTGCCAGCAGTGAAGACAGATTACAAGAGACCCAGTACTTC. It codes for CASSEDRLQETQYF.

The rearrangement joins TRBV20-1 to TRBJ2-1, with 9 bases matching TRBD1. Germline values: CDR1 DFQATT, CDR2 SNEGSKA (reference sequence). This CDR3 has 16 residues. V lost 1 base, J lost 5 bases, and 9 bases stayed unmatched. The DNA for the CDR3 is TGCAGTGCTAGAGTTACCGGGACAGGGATCCACAATGAGCAGTTCTTC. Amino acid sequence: CSARVTGTGIHNEQFF.

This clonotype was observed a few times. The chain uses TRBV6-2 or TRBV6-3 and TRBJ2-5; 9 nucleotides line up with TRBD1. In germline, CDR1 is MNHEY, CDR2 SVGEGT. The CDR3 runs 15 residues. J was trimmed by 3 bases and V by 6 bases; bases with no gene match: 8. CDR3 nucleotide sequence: TGTGCCAGCAGCCGTGGGACAGGGTACGAAGAGACCCAGTACTTC. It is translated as CASSRGTGYEETQYF.

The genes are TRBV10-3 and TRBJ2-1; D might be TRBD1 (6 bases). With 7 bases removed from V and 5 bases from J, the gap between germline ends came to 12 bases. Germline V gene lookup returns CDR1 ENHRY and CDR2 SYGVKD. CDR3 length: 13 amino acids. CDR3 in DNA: TGTGCCATCAAGGCAGGGGTCGACAATGAGCAGTTCTTC. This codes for CAIKAGVDNEQFF.

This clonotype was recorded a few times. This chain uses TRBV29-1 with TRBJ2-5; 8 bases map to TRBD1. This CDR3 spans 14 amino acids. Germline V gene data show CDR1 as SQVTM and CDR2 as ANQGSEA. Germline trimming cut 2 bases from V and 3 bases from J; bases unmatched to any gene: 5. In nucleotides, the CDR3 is TGCAGCGTTGAACCCCGACAGGGGAAAGAGACCCAGTACTTC. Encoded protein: CSVEPRQGKETQYF.

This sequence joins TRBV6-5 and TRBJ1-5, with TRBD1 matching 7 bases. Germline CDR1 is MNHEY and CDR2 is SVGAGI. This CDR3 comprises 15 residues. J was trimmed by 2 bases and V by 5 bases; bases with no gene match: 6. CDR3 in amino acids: CASSPDTGGNQPQHF. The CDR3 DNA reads TGTGCCAGCAGTCCAGACACAGGGGGCAATCAGCCCCAGCATTTT.

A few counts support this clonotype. The CDR3 loop is CASSSGTASGANVLTF. CDR3 coding DNA: TGTGCCAGCAGCTCCGGGACGGCCTCTGGGGCCAACGTCCTGACTTTC. V usage is TRBV7-6 and J usage is TRBJ2-6; possibly TRBD1 or TRBD2 for D (5 bases each). With 4 bases removed from V and 0 bases from J, the gap between germline ends came to 10 bases. Germline assignment: CDR1 SGHVS and CDR2 FNYEAQ. The CDR3 sequence is 16 residues long.

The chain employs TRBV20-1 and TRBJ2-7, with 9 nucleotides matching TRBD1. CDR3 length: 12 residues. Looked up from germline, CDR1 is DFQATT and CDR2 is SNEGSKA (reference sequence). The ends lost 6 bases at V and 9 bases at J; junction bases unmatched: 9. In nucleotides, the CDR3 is TGCAGTGCGGGACAGGGAATGCGGGGGCAGTACTTC. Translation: CSAGQGMRGQYF.

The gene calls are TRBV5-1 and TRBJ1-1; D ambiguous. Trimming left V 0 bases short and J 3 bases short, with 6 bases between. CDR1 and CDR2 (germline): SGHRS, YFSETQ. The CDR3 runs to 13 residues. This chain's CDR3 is CASSLVEDTEAFF. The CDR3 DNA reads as TGCGCCAGCAGCTTGGTAGAGGACACTGAAGCTTTCTTT.

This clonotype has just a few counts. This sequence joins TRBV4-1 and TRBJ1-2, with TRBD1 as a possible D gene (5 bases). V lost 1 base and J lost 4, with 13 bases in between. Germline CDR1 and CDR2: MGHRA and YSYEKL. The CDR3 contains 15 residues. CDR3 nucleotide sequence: TGCGCCAGCAGCCAAGGGGGGTACGGAATCTATGGCTACACCTTC. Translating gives CASSQGGYGIYGYTF.

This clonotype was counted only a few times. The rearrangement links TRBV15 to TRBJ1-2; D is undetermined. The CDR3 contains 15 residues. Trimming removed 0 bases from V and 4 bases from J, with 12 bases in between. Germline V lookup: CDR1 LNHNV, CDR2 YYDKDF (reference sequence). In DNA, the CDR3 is TGTGCCACCAGCAGAGAGGGGAGTCCGGTCTATGGCTACACCTTC. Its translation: CATSREGSPVYGYTF.

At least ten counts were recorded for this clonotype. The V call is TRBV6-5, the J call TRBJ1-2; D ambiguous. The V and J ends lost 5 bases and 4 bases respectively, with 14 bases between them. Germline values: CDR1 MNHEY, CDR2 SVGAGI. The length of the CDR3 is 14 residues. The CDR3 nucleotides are TGTGCCAGCAGTCTGGACTCTTTTAGCTATGGCTACACCTTC. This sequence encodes CASSLDSFSYGYTF.

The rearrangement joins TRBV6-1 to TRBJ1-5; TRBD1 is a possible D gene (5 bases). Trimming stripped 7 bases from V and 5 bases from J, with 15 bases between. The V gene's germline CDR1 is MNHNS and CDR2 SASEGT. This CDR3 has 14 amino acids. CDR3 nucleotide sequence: TGTGCCAGCATTAATAGACAGAACTATCAGCCCCAGCATTTT. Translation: CASINRQNYQPQHF.

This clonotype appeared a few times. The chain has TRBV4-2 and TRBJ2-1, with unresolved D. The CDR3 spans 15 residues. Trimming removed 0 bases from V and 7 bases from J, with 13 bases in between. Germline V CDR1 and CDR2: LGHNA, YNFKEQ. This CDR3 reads CASSQDIPAGNEQFF. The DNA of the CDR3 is TGTGCCAGCAGCCAAGACATACCCGCCGGGAATGAGCAGTTCTTC.